The clone carrying this T cell receptor beta chain was seen only a few times. Its specificity is unknown. This entry belongs to a study of OX40 agonist ivuxolimab in advanced cancers. Study findings and constraints: Partly responding patients at 0.1-3.0 mg/kg showed some of the smallest clonal expansion.

Exclusion applied to patients with autoimmune disease history or systemic immunosuppression. Germline CDR1 is MNHEY and CDR2 is SMNVEV (reference sequence). V dropped 6 bases and J dropped 8; count of bases not matched to a gene: 5. This CDR3 region has 12 residues. Here immunoSEQ multiplex PCR was the method, and the copy in TCRdb shows in-frame clones only, minus some. The sample has 80,000 to 95,000 clones; 84% are singletons. The starting material was CD4+ or CD8+ T cells sorted from blood, obtained in a trial of the OX40 agonist ivuxolimab. The chain carries TRBV27 and TRBJ1-2; TRBD1 aligns across 8 bases. The clonotype originates from an adult with an advanced solid tumor such as melanoma, head and neck, liver or kidney cancer. The CDR3 nucleotides read TGTGCCAGCAGGTGGGGGACAGGAGGCTACACCTTC. It is translated as CASRWGTGGYTF.